This T cell receptor beta chain was sequenced during a study of T-cell memory formation after mild COVID-19. Findings of the study overall: Several responding clones turned up in pre-infection memory, indicating that cross-reactive memory may have taken part.

Regarding this clonotype: No antigen is known for it.

TCRdb re-analysed the 5' RACE reads in MiXCR, keeping a single row per CDR3 protein. Here the sample spans about 100,000 distinct CDR3 sequences, 13% to 15% being singletons. Deletions cut 9 bases from V and 5 bases from J, with 8 bases between. This CDR3 has 11 residues. In germline, CDR1 is MNHNY, CDR2 SVGAGI (reference sequence). The origin of this receptor is a man younger than 35 who had mild COVID-19 (a few samples of this study predate the infection). Cell type and time point are not known. The rearrangement uses TRBV6-6 and TRBJ2-1; D gene uncertain. The sequenced material came from PBMCs or a T cell subset sorted from them (not recorded which). CDR3 protein: CASRMHNEQFF. The CDR3, as DNA: TGTGCCAGTCGGATGCACAATGAGCAGTTCTTC.